A single sample is the source of the 6 T cell receptor beta chains below, sequenced in a study of OX40 agonist ivuxolimab in advanced cancers. Sequencing was performed with immunoSEQ multiplex PCR; in TCRdb, only in-frame clones are kept and a portion is missing. The data show some 20,000 clones, 80% to 90% seen once. This material consisted of CD4+ or CD8+ T cells sorted from blood, taken in a trial of the OX40 agonist ivuxolimab. Source of these receptors: an adult with an advanced solid tumor such as melanoma, head and neck, liver or kidney cancer.

The sample holds one count of this clone. The chain is built from TRBV27 and TRBJ2-6; D uncertain. Trimming removed 8 bases from V and 4 bases from J, with 15 bases in between. Looked up from germline, CDR1 is MNHEY and CDR2 is SMNVEV (reference sequence). The CDR3 has 15 residues. CDR3 sequence: CASSLGFEGANVLTF. CDR3 coding DNA: TGTGCCAGCTCCTTAGGGTTCGAAGGGGCCAACGTCCTGACTTTC.

This chain joins TRBV7-2 and TRBJ2-5, with D hard to call. Germline loops: CDR1 SGHTA, CDR2 FQGNSA. Trimming removed 5 bases at V and 0 bases at J, with 10 bases between. CDR3 length equals 14 residues. The CDR3 region is CASSPPWDQETQYF. For the CDR3, the DNA is TGTGCCAGCAGCCCCCCGTGGGACCAAGAGACCCAGTACTTC.

V gene TRBV7-8 combines with J gene TRBJ1-4; D gene ambiguous. This CDR3 region has 15 residues. The V end was cut by 2 bases, the J end by 2 bases, with 9 bases between. CDR1 and CDR2 from the germline V gene are SGHVS and FQNEAQ. CDR3 residues: CASSLSIRTNEKLFF. The CDR3, as DNA: TGTGCCAGCAGCTTAAGTATCCGGACTAATGAAAAACTGTTTTTT.

The chain recombines TRBV29-1 with TRBJ1-1, with unresolved D. Germline-derived CDR1 and CDR2 are SQVTM and ANQGSEA. The CDR3 extends over 13 amino acids. The V gene lost 1 base and the J gene lost 1 base, with 7 bases spanning the gap. The CDR3 spells CSVEGGSNTEAFF. The CDR3 DNA reads TGCAGCGTTGAAGGGGGATCGAACACTGAAGCTTTCTTT.

The chain couples TRBV29-1 to TRBJ2-5; D remains unclear. The germline CDR1 and CDR2 sequences are SQVTM and ANQGSEA. The CDR3 is 12 amino acids. The germline V and J ends were trimmed by 5 bases and 3 bases, with 10 bases remaining between them. This chain's CDR3 is CSVYGTKETQYF. DNA for the CDR3: TGCAGCGTTTATGGCACAAAAGAGACCCAGTACTTC.

This clone was recorded once. The gene calls are TRBV27 and TRBJ1-1; D not resolved. The CDR3 sequence is 13 residues long. V lost 2 bases, J lost 4 bases, and 8 bases lay in between. Germline V gives CDR1 MNHEY, CDR2 SMNVEV (reference sequence). CDR3 nucleotides: TGTGCCAGCAGTTTAGGCATTTCCACTGAAGCTTTCTTT. It yields the protein CASSLGISTEAFF.